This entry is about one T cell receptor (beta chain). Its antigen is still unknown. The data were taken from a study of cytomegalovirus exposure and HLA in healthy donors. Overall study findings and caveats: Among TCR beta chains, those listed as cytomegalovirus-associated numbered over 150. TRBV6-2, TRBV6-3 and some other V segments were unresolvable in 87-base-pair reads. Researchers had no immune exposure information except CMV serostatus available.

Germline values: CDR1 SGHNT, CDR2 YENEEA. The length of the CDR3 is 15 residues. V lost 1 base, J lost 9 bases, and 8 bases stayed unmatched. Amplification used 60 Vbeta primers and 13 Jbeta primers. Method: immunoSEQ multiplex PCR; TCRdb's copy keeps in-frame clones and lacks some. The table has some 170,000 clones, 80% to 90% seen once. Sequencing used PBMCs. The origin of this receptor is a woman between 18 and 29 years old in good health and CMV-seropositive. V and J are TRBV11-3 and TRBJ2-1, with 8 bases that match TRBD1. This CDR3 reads CASSLGRQGISEQFF. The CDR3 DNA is TGTGCCAGCAGCTTAGGGCGACAGGGGATCAGTGAGCAGTTCTTC.